This T cell receptor (beta chain) was sequenced in a study of cytomegalovirus exposure and HLA in healthy donors. Study summary: It was reported in a later analysis that the same platform had been used for the 120 or so validation repertoires as for the approximately 700 first-cohort repertoires.

Only in-frame clones appear in the TCRdb table, and some are missing; sequencing was by immunoSEQ multiplex PCR. The sample shows 59,000 or so clones, approximately 92% of them seen only once. In the case of this clone: Its antigen is unidentified.

With 6 bases clipped from V and 6 bases from J, the junction kept 6 bases outside the gene matches. This CDR3 has 14 residues. Germline lookup yields CDR1 ENHRY and CDR2 SYGVKD. The study, taken as a whole, reports: Diagnosis of cytomegalovirus status made by the classifier reportedly showed high specificity and sensitivity. Many donors shared some public TCRs, even though most TCR sequences were rare.

The genes are TRBV10-3 and TRBJ1-2, with 11 bases that match TRBD1. The clonotype originates from a woman between 18 and 29 years old in good health and CMV-seronegative. The sequenced sample consisted of PBMCs. The CDR3 sequence: CAIRGDRGDNGYTF. The CDR3 bases are TGTGCCATCAGGGGGGACAGGGGGGATAATGGCTACACCTTC.